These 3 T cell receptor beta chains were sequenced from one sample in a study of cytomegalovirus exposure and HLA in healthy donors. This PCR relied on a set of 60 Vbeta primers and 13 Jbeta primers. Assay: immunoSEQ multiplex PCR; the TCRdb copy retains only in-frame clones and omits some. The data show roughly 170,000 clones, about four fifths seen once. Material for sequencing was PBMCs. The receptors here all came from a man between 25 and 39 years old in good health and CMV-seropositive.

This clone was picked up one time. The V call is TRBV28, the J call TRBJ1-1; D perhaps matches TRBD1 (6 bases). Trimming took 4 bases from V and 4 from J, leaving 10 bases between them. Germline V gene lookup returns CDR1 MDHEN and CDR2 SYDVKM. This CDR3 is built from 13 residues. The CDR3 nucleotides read TGTGCCAGCAGTTATGCGGGGGCCACTGAAGCTTTCTTT. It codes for CASSYAGATEAFF.

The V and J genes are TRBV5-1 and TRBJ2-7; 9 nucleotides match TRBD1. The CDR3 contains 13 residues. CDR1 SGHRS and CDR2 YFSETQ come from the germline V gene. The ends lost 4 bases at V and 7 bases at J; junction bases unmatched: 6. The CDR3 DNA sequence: TGCGCCAGCAGCGAAGGGACAGGGCGGGAGCAGTACTTC. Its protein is CASSEGTGREQYF.

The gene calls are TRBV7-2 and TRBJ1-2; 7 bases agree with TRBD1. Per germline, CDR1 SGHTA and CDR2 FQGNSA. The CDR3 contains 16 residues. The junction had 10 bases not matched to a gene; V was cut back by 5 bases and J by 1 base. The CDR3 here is CASSPAGQDGNYGYTF. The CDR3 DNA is TGTGCCAGCAGCCCTGCTGGACAGGATGGTAACTATGGCTACACCTTC.